These 22 T cell receptor beta chains were sequenced from one sample in a study of T cell changes during pregnancy in multiple sclerosis. The table came from immunoSEQ multiplex PCR; TCRdb's copy has only in-frame clones and leaves some out. Of 45,000 to 50,000 clones in the sample, about 91% were seen once. Source: CD4+ T cells from peripheral blood mononuclear cells, taken in the second trimester of pregnancy. The source of these receptors is a female donor in good health, enrolled as a control in a pregnancy study.

This chain's CDR3 is CASSFVRGEAFF. CDR3 nucleotides: TGTGCCAGCAGCTTCGTCCGGGGGGAAGCTTTCTTT. The chain employs TRBV7-6 and TRBJ1-1, with D possibly TRBD1 on 5 matching bases. The CDR3 spans 12 residues. In germline, CDR1 is SGHVS, CDR2 FNYEAQ. The V gene lost 3 bases and the J gene lost 8 bases, with 10 bases spanning the gap.

The V gene is TRBV6-5, the J gene TRBJ2-7; 9 nucleotides match TRBD1. This CDR3 is 15 amino acids long. Germline CDR1 MNHEY, CDR2 SVGAGI. V shed 7 bases, J shed 5 bases, and the junction held 12 bases outside the gene matches. The CDR3 region has the DNA TGTGCCAGCACGCCACCGGGACAGGGAGGCCACGAGCAGTACTTC. Amino acid sequence: CASTPPGQGGHEQYF.

The J gene is TRBJ2-2, the V gene TRBV6-6; D is perhaps TRBD1 (5 bases). The CDR3 spans 15 residues. V was clipped by 6 bases and J by 5 bases, with 16 bases between them. Germline loops: CDR1 MNHNY, CDR2 SVGAGI (reference sequence). CDR3 loop: CASSSRQTPTGELFF. The CDR3 region has the DNA TGTGCCAGCAGCTCTCGACAGACACCTACCGGGGAGCTGTTTTTT.

The CDR3 loop reads CAWSPGVGEKLFF. The DNA for the CDR3 is TGTGCCTGGAGTCCCGGGGTTGGGGAAAAACTGTTTTTT. The V call is TRBV30, the J call TRBJ1-4; D is uncertain. CDR1 and CDR2 (germline): GTSNPN, SVGIG (reference sequence). Trimming took 2 bases from V and 8 from J, leaving 12 bases between them. The CDR3 totals 13 residues.

The DNA of the CDR3 is TGTGCCAGTAGTAAGCAATCCTATGGCTACACCTTC. Translating it yields CASSKQSYGYTF. The chain links TRBV19 to TRBJ1-2; D gene uncertain. CDR1 LNHDA and CDR2 SQIVND come from the germline V gene (reference sequence). Trimming left V 4 bases short and J 4 bases short, with 7 bases between. The CDR3 extends over 12 amino acids.

The V and J genes are TRBV14 and TRBJ2-2; D might be TRBD2 (5 bases). The CDR3 has 19 residues. V lost 0 bases to trimming and J lost 2 bases, with 19 bases between them. The V gene's germline CDR1 is SGHDN and CDR2 FVKESK. CDR3 nucleotides: TGTGCCAGCAGCCAAGATTCTTCTGTGGCCAGGACTAACACCGGGGAGCTGTTTTTT. This codes for CASSQDSSVARTNTGELFF.

This clone came up a few times. The J gene is TRBJ1-1, the V gene TRBV5-1; D is unresolved. Germline V gene lookup returns CDR1 SGHRS and CDR2 YFSETQ. With 6 bases removed from V and 1 base from J, the gap between germline ends came to 13 bases. The CDR3 loop spans 14 amino acids. The CDR3: CASNKDSTNTEAFF. The CDR3 nucleotides read TGCGCCAGCAATAAAGATTCTACGAACACTGAAGCTTTCTTT.

This chain connects TRBV6-1 to TRBJ2-1, with 10 bases identical to TRBD1. The CDR3 runs 13 residues. The V and J ends lost 6 bases and 9 bases, in that order; junction bases with no gene match: 5. Germline V gene data show CDR1 as MNHNS and CDR2 as SASEGT. The CDR3 bases are TGTGCCAGCAGCTCCGACAGGGGGCTTGAGCAGTTCTTC. This gives the protein CASSSDRGLEQFF.

This chain links TRBV7-8 with TRBJ2-2; the match to TRBD1 covers 8 bases. The CDR3 contains 15 residues. Trimming at V came to 6 bases and at J to 0 bases, leaving 3 bases not matched to a gene. Germline CDR1 SGHVS, CDR2 FQNEAQ. CDR3 DNA sequence: TGTGCCAGCAGACTACAGGGGGCGAACACCGGGGAGCTGTTTTTT. It specifies CASRLQGANTGELFF.

This rearrangement joins TRBV7-2 to TRBJ2-7; perhaps TRBD2 as D (6 bases). V shed 1 base and J shed 6 bases, with 13 bases lying between them. This CDR3 region has 14 residues. CDR1 is SGHTA, CDR2 FQGNSA, per germline. CDR3 amino acids: CASSLERIGGEQYF. Written as DNA, the CDR3 is TGTGCCAGCAGCTTAGAGCGGATCGGGGGCGAGCAGTACTTC. Together with reference TRBV7-2 and TRBJ2-7, the CDR3 gives the full variable domain: GAGVSQSPSNKVTEKGKDVELRCDPISGHTALYWYRQSLGQGLEFLIYFQGNSAPDKSGLPSDRFSAERTGGSVSTLTIQRTQQEDSAVYLCASSLERIGGEQYFGPGTRLTVT.

The rearrangement links TRBV7-3 to TRBJ2-2, with 10 bases fitting TRBD2. This CDR3 contains 18 residues. V dropped 1 base and J dropped 2; count of bases not matched to a gene: 7. The V gene's germline CDR1 is SGHTA and CDR2 FQGTGA. This CDR3 is CASSLRGSGGLNTGELFF. For the CDR3, the DNA is TGTGCCAGCAGCTTAAGGGGTAGCGGGGGGCTAAACACCGGGGAGCTGTTTTTT.

This clone was observed a few times. The rearrangement uses TRBV5-6 and TRBJ1-1; no firm D call. Deletions cut 2 bases from V and 5 bases from J, with 25 bases between. The CDR3 loop spans 18 amino acids. Germline V gene data show CDR1 as SGHDT and CDR2 as YYEEEE. CDR3 in DNA: TGTGCCAGCAGCTTTATGACGACTCATGGACTGGTTCGTACTGAAGCTTTCTTT. Translation: CASSFMTTHGLVRTEAFF.

This clone has only one observation. The V and J genes are TRBV19 and TRBJ1-5; 11 bases are shared with TRBD1. Germline assignment: CDR1 LNHDA and CDR2 SQIVND (reference sequence). This CDR3 contains 15 residues. V shed 7 bases and J 7 bases; nucleotides not matched to a gene: 9. DNA for the CDR3: TGTGCCAGTACCCCGGACAGGGGGCTGTACCAGCCCCAGCATTTT. This encodes CASTPDRGLYQPQHF.

The genes are TRBV11-3 and TRBJ2-6, with D maybe TRBD1 (7 bases). This CDR3 comprises 19 residues. CDR1 SGHNT and CDR2 YENEEA come from the germline V gene. The ends were cut back, 4 bases at V and 2 bases at J, with 21 bases in the middle. The CDR3 region is CASSSYRGGALTGANVLTF. The DNA of the CDR3 is TGTGCCAGCAGCTCGTACAGGGGAGGAGCTCTCACTGGGGCCAACGTCCTGACTTTC.

This sequence joins TRBV10-3 and TRBJ2-2, with 11 bases that match TRBD1. The germline V gene encodes CDR1 ENHRY and CDR2 SYGVKD. V shed 6 bases, J shed 5 bases, and the junction held 5 bases outside the gene matches. The CDR3 loop spans 15 amino acids. The CDR3 sequence is CAISSGQGGTGELFF. Here the CDR3 DNA reads TGTGCCATCAGCTCGGGACAGGGGGGGACCGGGGAGCTGTTTTTT.

V and J are TRBV7-2 and TRBJ1-1; D is ambiguous. Trimming removed 0 bases from V and 3 bases from J, with 8 bases in between. The CDR3 is 14 amino acids. Germline V lookup: CDR1 SGHTA, CDR2 FQGNSA. In nucleotides, the CDR3 is TGTGCCAGCAGCTTAGCGGGGAGGGACACTGAAGCTTTCTTT. Translating gives CASSLAGRDTEAFF.

The chain combines TRBV6-4 with TRBJ2-1, with TRBD2 matching 9 bases. V trimming: 5 bases; J trimming: 6 bases; junction bases outside the gene matches: 5. Germline loops: CDR1 MRHNA, CDR2 SNTAGT. CDR3 length: 14 amino acids. Here the CDR3 DNA reads TGTGCCAGCAGTTGGCGGGGGGGTACCAATGAGCAGTTCTTC. It encodes CASSWRGGTNEQFF.

V is TRBV15 and J is TRBJ2-5; no clear D. Trimming removed 8 bases at V and 5 bases at J, with 15 bases between. The CDR3 is made up of 13 amino acids. Germline CDR1 is LNHNV and CDR2 is YYDKDF (reference sequence). In nucleotides, the CDR3 is TGTGCCACCTCCTTTGGCAGGCAGGAGACCCAGTACTTC. Translated: CATSFGRQETQYF.

A word on this clone: At one end, the junction sequence differs from germline, possibly due to a read error. This sequence joins TRBV7-7 and TRBJ2-1; D possibly corresponds to TRBD1 (6 bases). The V gene's germline CDR1 is SSHAT and CDR2 FNYEAQ (reference sequence). The CDR3 spans 14 residues. The CDR3 DNA follows: TGTGCTAGCAGCTTAGCAGGGGATCACAATGAGCAGTTCTTC. Translated: CASSLAGDHNEQFF.

This clone was detected a few times. The chain is built from TRBV30 and TRBJ1-1; perhaps TRBD1 as D (5 bases). The CDR3 has 14 residues. The ends were cut back, 0 bases at V and 11 bases at J, with 19 bases in the middle. Germline assignment: CDR1 GTSNPN and CDR2 SVGIG (reference sequence). The CDR3 region is CAWSVSGALGKAFF. The CDR3 nucleotides are TGTGCCTGGAGTGTAAGTGGGGCGCTGGGAAAGGCTTTCTTT.

This clone has just one count. The V call is TRBV5-1, the J call TRBJ2-5; no reliable D call. V lost 6 bases and J 2 bases, leaving 5 bases between the germline ends. The CDR3 has 11 residues. Germline lookup yields CDR1 SGHRS and CDR2 YFSETQ. The CDR3 is CASTYQETQYF. The CDR3 DNA follows: TGCGCCAGCACGTATCAAGAGACCCAGTACTTC.

V usage is TRBV6-6 and J usage is TRBJ2-1; 11 nucleotides line up with TRBD1. The V and J ends lost 5 bases and 8 bases, in that order; junction bases with no gene match: 8. Per the germline V gene, CDR1 is MNHNY and CDR2 is SVGAGI (reference sequence). CDR3 length: 15 amino acids. This chain's CDR3 is CASSGPGQGEYEQFF. DNA for the CDR3: TGTGCCAGCAGTGGACCGGGACAGGGGGAATATGAGCAGTTCTTC.